Listed here are 10 T cell receptor beta chains from one sample, sequenced in a study of blood T cell repertoires in COVID-19. TCRdb's table, derived via immunoSEQ multiplex PCR, lists solely in-frame clones and lacks some. The sample has some 150,000 clones, more than 85% seen once. The sample taken for sequencing was peripheral blood. The receptors stem from a woman aged 70-85 years with acute or convalescent COVID-19.

The genes are TRBV6-4 and TRBJ1-1, with D maybe TRBD1 (5 bases). With 5 bases removed from V and 4 bases from J, the gap between germline ends came to 11 bases. CDR3 length equals 13 residues. Germline V gene sequence: CDR1 MRHNA, CDR2 SNTAGT. Here the CDR3 DNA reads TGTGCCAGCAGTATAGGGGTGGGCACTGAAGCTTTCTTT. This sequence encodes CASSIGVGTEAFF.

V and J are TRBV7-2 and TRBJ1-5; 9 nucleotides agree with TRBD1. Germline CDR1 and CDR2: SGHTA and FQGNSA. This CDR3 region has 14 residues. The trim removed 5 bases at V and 11 bases at J, leaving 10 bases unmatched. CDR3 sequence (DNA): TGTGCCAGCAGCCAAGCACAGGGGGCATTGGCCCAGCATTTT. Amino acid sequence: CASSQAQGALAQHF.

The V call is TRBV6-2 or TRBV6-3, the J call TRBJ2-1, with 10 bases that match TRBD2. V was pared by 2 bases and J by 9 bases, with 7 bases of the junction left unmatched. Germline-derived CDR1 and CDR2 are MNHEY and SVGEGT. The CDR3 runs 15 residues. CDR3 amino acids: CASSYVTSGSSEQFF. The CDR3 region has the DNA TGTGCCAGCAGTTACGTGACTAGCGGGTCGAGTGAGCAGTTCTTC.

The chain employs TRBV25-1 and TRBJ2-3; tentative D call: TRBD2 (6 bases). The CDR3 spans 15 residues. Trimming left V 3 bases short and J 0 bases short, with 10 bases between. Per germline, CDR1 MGHDK and CDR2 SYGVNS. The CDR3 region is CASSDLGGSTDTQYF. In DNA, the CDR3 is TGTGCCAGCAGTGACCTCGGGGGAAGCACAGATACGCAGTATTTT.

This rearrangement joins TRBV3-1 (or the pseudogene TRBV3-2) to TRBJ1-2; D is perhaps TRBD1 (6 bases). V lost 3 bases and J 2 bases, leaving 13 bases between the germline ends. The CDR3 runs 15 residues. Germline values: CDR1 LGHDT, CDR2 YNNKEL (reference sequence). This chain's CDR3 is CASSHRDTKNYGYTF. The CDR3 DNA is TGTGCCAGCAGCCACCGGGACACCAAAAACTATGGCTACACCTTC.

The chain uses TRBV6-5 and TRBJ2-5; 9 bases align to TRBD2. Losses at the gene ends were 0 bases for V and 1 base for J; bases not matched to a gene: 3. This CDR3 has 16 residues. CDR1 is MNHEY and CDR2 is SVGAGI in the germline V gene. The CDR3 DNA reads as TGTGCCAGCAGTTACTCTCTAGCGGGGTTCCAAGAGACCCAGTACTTC. Translating gives CASSYSLAGFQETQYF.

V usage is TRBV5-1 and J usage is TRBJ1-3, with a tentative D call TRBD1 (6 bases). Trimming shortened V by 3 bases and J by 1 base, and 8 bases separated the two germline ends. Germline CDR1 reads SGHRS; CDR2 reads YFSETQ. This CDR3 is 14 amino acids long. CDR3 nucleotide sequence: TGCGCCAGCAGCTCCACAGGGTCTGGAAACACCATATATTTT. The encoded protein is CASSSTGSGNTIYF.

The CDR3 coding sequence is TGTGCCAGCAGTTTCTCGCCAAATAGAGCAAGGAACACTGAAGCTTTCTTT. Amino acids: CASSFSPNRARNTEAFF. The V gene is TRBV27, the J gene TRBJ1-1; no reliable D call. The CDR3 extends over 17 amino acids. Germline-derived CDR1 and CDR2 are MNHEY and SMNVEV (reference sequence). V shed 3 bases and J shed 1 base, with 18 bases lying between them.

The chain carries TRBV11-2 and TRBJ1-2, with 10 positions matching TRBD1. V lost 5 bases and J lost 8; bases outside the gene matches: 8. The germline V gene has CDR1 SGHAT and CDR2 FQNNGV. The CDR3 totals 14 residues. The CDR3: CASSQGQGLGGYTF. The CDR3 DNA is TGTGCCAGCAGCCAGGGACAGGGGCTGGGGGGCTACACCTTC.

This chain connects TRBV7-2 to TRBJ2-5; D is perhaps TRBD1 (6 bases). Trimming shortened V by 4 bases and J by 4 bases, and 10 bases separated the two germline ends. The germline CDR1 and CDR2 sequences are SGHTA and FQGNSA. The CDR3 covers 13 residues. The CDR3 region is CASSSDRRETQYF. In DNA, the CDR3 is TGTGCCAGCAGCTCCGACAGGAGAGAGACCCAGTACTTC. Using reference TRBV7-2 and TRBJ2-5 for the parts outside the CDR3, the full variable domain is GAGVSQSPSNKVTEKGKDVELRCDPISGHTALYWYRQSLGQGLEFLIYFQGNSAPDKSGLPSDRFSAERTGGSVSTLTIQRTQQEDSAVYLCASSSDRRETQYFGPGTRLLVL.